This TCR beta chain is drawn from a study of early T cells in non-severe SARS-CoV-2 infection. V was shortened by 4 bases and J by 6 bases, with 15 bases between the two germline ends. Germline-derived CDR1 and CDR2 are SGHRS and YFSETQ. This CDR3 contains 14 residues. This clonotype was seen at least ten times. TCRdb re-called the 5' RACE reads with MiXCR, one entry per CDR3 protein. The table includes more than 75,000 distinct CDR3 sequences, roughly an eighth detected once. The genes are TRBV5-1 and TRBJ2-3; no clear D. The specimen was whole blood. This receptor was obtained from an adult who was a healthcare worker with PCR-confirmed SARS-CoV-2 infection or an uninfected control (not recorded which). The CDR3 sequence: CASSPRISQDTQYF. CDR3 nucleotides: TGCGCCAGCAGCCCAAGGATATCACAGGATACGCAGTATTTT.